The 28 T cell receptor beta chains listed next were all sequenced from one sample in a study of blood T cells in healthy people across ages. Primed by a sample-barcoded 5' primer and a J-beta primer mix, a second PCR proceeded for roughly 7 to 11 cycles. TCRdb re-analysed the 5' RACE reads in MiXCR, keeping a single row per CDR3 protein. Among around 690,000 distinct CDR3 sequences listed, roughly 53% were seen once. Sequencing was done on a sample of blood. These receptors originate from a man aged 55 to 70 in good health.

The J gene is TRBJ1-1, the V gene TRBV7-2; D unclear. This CDR3 region has 16 residues. Germline-derived CDR1 and CDR2 are SGHTA and FQGNSA. V was clipped by 0 bases and J by 1 base, with 12 bases between them. This CDR3 is CASSLAPRAANTEAFF. DNA for the CDR3: TGTGCCAGCAGCTTAGCTCCCCGGGCGGCGAACACTGAAGCTTTCTTT.

The V call is TRBV2, the J call TRBJ2-5; 14 bases align to TRBD2. Germline V lookup: CDR1 SNHLY, CDR2 FYNNEI. The CDR3 has 17 residues. With V trimmed by 7 bases and J by 9 bases, 16 bases remained unmatched. CDR3 sequence: CASNGLAGGPSPGAQYF. The CDR3 DNA reads as TGTGCCAGCAATGGACTAGCGGGGGGCCCGTCTCCAGGGGCCCAGTACTTC.

A few counts support this clonotype. The rearrangement uses TRBV6-1 and TRBJ2-1; D unresolved. The CDR3 is 13 residues long. Germline-derived CDR1 and CDR2 are MNHNS and SASEGT. V lost 1 base and J lost 9, with 10 bases in between. Here the CDR3 reads CASSEGLKSEQFF. DNA for the CDR3: TGTGCCAGCAGTGAAGGGCTAAAGAGTGAGCAGTTCTTC.

The V gene is TRBV28, the J gene TRBJ2-2, with D unclear. V was pared by 10 bases and J by 6 bases, with 12 bases between. Germline V gene lookup returns CDR1 MDHEN and CDR2 SYDVKM. The CDR3 extends over 12 amino acids. CDR3 loop: CATSAGAGELFF. The CDR3 bases are TGTGCCACCTCCGCTGGGGCCGGGGAGCTGTTTTTT.

The V and J genes are TRBV10-3 and TRBJ2-1, with D possibly TRBD2 on 7 matching bases. The CDR3 sequence is 16 residues long. V was shortened by 1 base and J by 8 bases, with 18 bases between the two germline ends. Germline CDR1 reads ENHRY; CDR2 reads SYGVKD. CDR3 bases: TGTGCCATCAGTGAGTTCAAAAGGGGGGGCCAGGATGAGCAGTTCTTC. It codes for CAISEFKRGGQDEQFF.

This clonotype appeared many times. The V gene is TRBV7-8, the J gene TRBJ2-3; D perhaps matches TRBD2 (6 bases). The germline V gene has CDR1 SGHVS and CDR2 FQNEAQ. This CDR3 spans 15 amino acids. Trimming cost V 5 bases and J 0 bases, with 12 bases left between them. Written as DNA, the CDR3 is TGTGCCAGCAGCCCCGGGACTTTCAGCACAGATACGCAGTATTTT. Amino acid sequence: CASSPGTFSTDTQYF.

This clonotype was seen a single time. This chain connects TRBV2 to TRBJ2-7; TRBD1 matches 7 bases. CDR3 length equals 14 residues. Germline-derived CDR1 and CDR2 are SNHLY and FYNNEI. With 2 bases clipped from V and 6 bases from J, the junction kept 7 bases outside the gene matches. The CDR3 protein is CASSERTGSGEQYF. CDR3 DNA sequence: TGTGCCAGCAGTGAACGGACAGGCTCTGGCGAGCAGTACTTC.

Only one count was recorded for this clonotype. An end of the junction does not agree with germline; a read error may underlie this. V and J are TRBV20-1 and TRBJ2-3, with TRBD2 matching 7 bases. The CDR3 is 15 residues long. CDR1 is DFQATT, CDR2 SNEGSKA, per germline (reference sequence). CDR3 sequence: CSAPRERGFTDAQYF. The DNA of the CDR3 is TGCAGTGCTCCTCGGGAGCGGGGATTCACAGATGCGCAGTATTTT.

J is TRBJ1-2 and V is TRBV6-5; D uncertain. Trimming cost V 2 bases and J 8 bases, with 9 bases left between them. Germline-derived CDR1 and CDR2 are MNHEY and SVGAGI. The CDR3 extends over 12 amino acids. Here the CDR3 DNA reads TGTGCCAGCAGTTACGGGCATCAGGGCTACACCTTC. Its translation is CASSYGHQGYTF.

This chain joins TRBV11-2 and TRBJ2-5; TRBD1 agrees at 11 bases. Unmatched junction bases numbered 6, after V lost 5 bases and J lost 4 bases. The CDR3 runs 15 residues. In germline, CDR1 is SGHAT, CDR2 FQNNGV. The CDR3 DNA reads TGTGCCAGCAGCCGGGACAGGGGGGCTGGAGAGACCCAGTACTTC. It codes for CASSRDRGAGETQYF. The variable domain in full, with the rest retrieved from reference TRBV11-2 and TRBJ2-5, is EAGVAQSPRYKIIEKRQSVAFWCNPISGHATLYWYQQILGQGPKLLIQFQNNGVVDDSQLPKDRFSAERLKGVDSTLKIQPAKLEDSAVYLCASSRDRGAGETQYFGPGTRLLVL.

The rearrangement uses TRBV28 and TRBJ1-2, with unresolved D. The CDR3 sequence is 11 residues long. The germline V gene encodes CDR1 MDHEN and CDR2 SYDVKM. V lost 8 bases to trimming and J lost 5 bases, with 9 bases between them. CDR3 coding DNA: TGTGCCAGCCAGACGGGTTATGGCTACACCTTC. Amino acids: CASQTGYGYTF.

In its sample, this clonotype was seen a few times. The chain recombines TRBV7-2 with TRBJ2-7; D possibly corresponds to TRBD2 (6 bases). V shed 5 bases and J shed 9 bases, with 23 bases lying between them. This CDR3 region has 15 residues. Germline CDR1 reads SGHTA; CDR2 reads FQGNSA. CDR3: CASSTTRALPARQYF. CDR3 coding DNA: TGTGCCAGCAGCACGACTAGGGCCCTACCGGCACGGCAGTACTTC.

This clonotype was counted only a few times. In nucleotides, the CDR3 is TGCGCCAGCAGCTTCGGACAGGGGGTCAATGAGCAGTTCTTC. Translation gives CASSFGQGVNEQFF. The J gene is TRBJ2-1, the V gene TRBV5-1, with 10 positions matching TRBD1. The junction had 2 bases not matched to a gene; V was cut back by 2 bases and J by 6 bases. The CDR3 is made up of 14 amino acids. Germline CDR1 and CDR2: SGHRS and YFSETQ. Together with reference TRBV5-1 and TRBJ2-1, the CDR3 gives the full variable domain: KAGVTQTPRYLIKTRGQQVTLSCSPISGHRSVSWYQQTPGQGLQFLFEYFSETQRNKGNFPGRFSGRQFSNSRSEMNVSTLELGDSALYLCASSFGQGVNEQFFGPGTRLTVL.

The J gene is TRBJ2-7, the V gene TRBV29-1; a weak D match, TRBD2 (6 bases). This CDR3 spans 14 amino acids. Germline V CDR1 and CDR2: SQVTM, ANQGSEA. Trimming took off 6 bases at V and 0 bases at J, with 15 bases between the two ends. CDR3 amino acids: CSVSRTTSSYEQYF. DNA of the CDR3: TGCAGCGTGAGTCGGACTACCTCCTCCTACGAGCAGTACTTC.

The chain carries TRBV9 and TRBJ2-7; D is possibly TRBD1 or TRBD2 (5 bases each). Germline CDR1 reads SGDLS; CDR2 reads YYNGEE. The CDR3 sequence is 14 residues long. V gave up 3 bases and J gave up 0 bases, with 10 bases separating them. CDR3 DNA: TGTGCCAGCAGCGCCGGGACCCGCTCCTACGAGCAGTACTTC. This translates into CASSAGTRSYEQYF.

The rearrangement uses TRBV7-9 and TRBJ1-2; TRBD1 matches at 9 bases. The junction had 4 bases not matched to a gene; V was cut back by 0 bases and J by 2 bases. The CDR3 covers 16 residues. Germline V gives CDR1 SEHNR, CDR2 FQNEAQ (reference sequence). This CDR3 reads CASSLAGQGRNYGYTF. The CDR3 DNA sequence: TGTGCCAGCAGCTTAGCCGGACAGGGGCGGAACTATGGCTACACCTTC.

The chain employs TRBV20-1 and TRBJ2-7; possibly TRBD2 for D (5 bases). The J call may be in error: the DNA end matches TRBJ2-5 better. The CDR3 consists of 15 residues. Per germline, CDR1 DFQATT and CDR2 SNEGSKA (reference sequence). The CDR3 loop is CSARDAVSGGETQYF. The CDR3 bases are TGCAGTGCTAGAGATGCTGTAAGCGGTGGAGAGACCCAGTACTTC.

This clonotype was seen only a few times. The chain employs TRBV7-8 and TRBJ1-2; D ambiguous. Trimming took 8 bases from V and 3 from J, leaving 7 bases between them. Per the germline V gene, CDR1 is SGHVS and CDR2 is FQNEAQ. This CDR3 is built from 11 residues. CDR3 residues: CASGLDYGYTF. The CDR3, as DNA: TGTGCCAGCGGCCTGGACTATGGCTACACCTTC.

There are a few counts of this clonotype. The genes are TRBV3-1 and TRBJ2-5; D is ambiguous. Trimming removed 4 bases at V and 4 bases at J, with 10 bases between. The CDR3 is 13 amino acids. Germline CDR1 reads LGHDT; CDR2 reads YNNKEL (reference sequence). The CDR3 DNA reads as TGTGCCAGCAGCCTCCCCCCAGCAGAGACCCAGTACTTC. This codes for CASSLPPAETQYF.

The chain recombines TRBV7-9 with TRBJ1-2, with 7 bases fitting TRBD1. The germline CDR1 and CDR2 sequences are SEHNR and FQNEAQ (reference sequence). The CDR3 spans 14 residues. The J segment lost 4 bases and the V segment lost 4 bases, leaving 6 bases of the junction unmatched. The chain's CDR3 is CASSSRDSSYGYTF. As DNA, the CDR3 is TGTGCCAGCAGCTCCCGGGACAGCTCCTATGGCTACACCTTC.

The rearrangement uses TRBV5-1 and TRBJ2-5; 8 bases are shared with TRBD1. Germline-derived CDR1 and CDR2 are SGHRS and YFSETQ. J was trimmed by 6 bases and V by 4 bases; bases with no gene match: 8. The CDR3 covers 14 residues. The CDR3 sequence: CASSLGQGSQTQYF. Here the CDR3 DNA reads TGCGCCAGCAGCCTTGGACAGGGTTCTCAGACCCAGTACTTC.

CDR3 sequence (DNA): TGTGCCAGCAGTGAACTTGGGATCCAAGAGACCCAGTACTTC. The encoded protein is CASSELGIQETQYF. J is TRBJ2-5 and V is TRBV6-1; no reliable D call. Germline V gene sequence: CDR1 MNHNS, CDR2 SASEGT. The CDR3 totals 14 residues. V gave up 2 bases and J gave up 1 base, with 8 bases separating them.

V usage is TRBV5-1 and J usage is TRBJ2-1; no reliable D call. V dropped 3 bases and J dropped 5 bases, with 18 bases sitting between them. The CDR3 runs to 16 residues. The germline V gene has CDR1 SGHRS and CDR2 YFSETQ. This CDR3 reads CASSSGVGRINNEQFF. CDR3 DNA sequence: TGCGCCAGCAGCTCTGGTGTAGGGCGTATTAACAATGAGCAGTTCTTC.

V gene TRBV28 combines with J gene TRBJ1-5, with D unresolved. V was trimmed by 1 base and J by 2 bases, leaving 18 bases between them. Per germline, CDR1 MDHEN and CDR2 SYDVKM. This CDR3 comprises 18 residues. This CDR3 reads CASSLFSQRRGGNQPQHF. Here the CDR3 DNA reads TGTGCCAGCAGTTTATTTTCCCAGCGTCGTGGGGGCAATCAGCCCCAGCATTTT.

This clonotype appeared a few times. This chain connects TRBV7-2 to TRBJ2-7; tentatively, D is TRBD1 (5 bases). From germline, CDR1 is SGHTA and CDR2 FQGNSA. V was shortened by 5 bases and J by 7 bases, with 15 bases between the two germline ends. The CDR3 consists of 13 residues. In DNA, the CDR3 is TGTGCCAGCAGCAAAGAGGTGGGGCGAGAGCAGTACTTC. Protein: CASSKEVGREQYF.

The V and J genes are TRBV12-5 and TRBJ1-1, with TRBD1 matching over 8 bases. Germline V gene sequence: CDR1 LGHNT, CDR2 FRNRAP. There are 14 residues in the CDR3. The V and J ends lost 3 bases and 3 bases, in that order; junction bases with no gene match: 3. The CDR3 DNA reads TGTGCTAGTGGTTTAGGACAGGGCCACACTGAAGCTTTCTTT. Its translation is CASGLGQGHTEAFF.

In DNA form, the CDR3 reads TGTGCCAGCAGCTCTCGGAGGTCTAACTATGGCTACACCTTC. This sequence encodes CASSSRRSNYGYTF. This chain uses TRBV7-8 with TRBJ1-2, with no clear D. V was shortened by 4 bases and J by 0 bases, with 9 bases between the two germline ends. The CDR3 covers 14 residues. Per the germline V gene, CDR1 is SGHVS and CDR2 is FQNEAQ. Full variable domain (rest looked up from reference TRBV7-8 and TRBJ1-2): GAGVSQSPRYKVAKRGQDVALRCDPISGHVSLFWYQQALGQGPEFLTYFQNEAQLDKSGLPSDRFFAERPEGSVSTLKIQRTQQEDSAVYLCASSSRRSNYGYTFGSGTRLTVV.

This clonotype was counted once. Germline and junction disagree at one end, which may indicate a read error. The chain joins TRBV7-2 to TRBJ2-5; D perhaps matches TRBD2 (5 bases). The CDR3 totals 13 residues. Germline V gene sequence: CDR1 SGHTA, CDR2 FQGNSA. In DNA, the CDR3 is TGTGTCAGCAGCTTTGCGGGCGAAGAGACCCAGTACTTC. Its translation: CVSSFAGEETQYF.